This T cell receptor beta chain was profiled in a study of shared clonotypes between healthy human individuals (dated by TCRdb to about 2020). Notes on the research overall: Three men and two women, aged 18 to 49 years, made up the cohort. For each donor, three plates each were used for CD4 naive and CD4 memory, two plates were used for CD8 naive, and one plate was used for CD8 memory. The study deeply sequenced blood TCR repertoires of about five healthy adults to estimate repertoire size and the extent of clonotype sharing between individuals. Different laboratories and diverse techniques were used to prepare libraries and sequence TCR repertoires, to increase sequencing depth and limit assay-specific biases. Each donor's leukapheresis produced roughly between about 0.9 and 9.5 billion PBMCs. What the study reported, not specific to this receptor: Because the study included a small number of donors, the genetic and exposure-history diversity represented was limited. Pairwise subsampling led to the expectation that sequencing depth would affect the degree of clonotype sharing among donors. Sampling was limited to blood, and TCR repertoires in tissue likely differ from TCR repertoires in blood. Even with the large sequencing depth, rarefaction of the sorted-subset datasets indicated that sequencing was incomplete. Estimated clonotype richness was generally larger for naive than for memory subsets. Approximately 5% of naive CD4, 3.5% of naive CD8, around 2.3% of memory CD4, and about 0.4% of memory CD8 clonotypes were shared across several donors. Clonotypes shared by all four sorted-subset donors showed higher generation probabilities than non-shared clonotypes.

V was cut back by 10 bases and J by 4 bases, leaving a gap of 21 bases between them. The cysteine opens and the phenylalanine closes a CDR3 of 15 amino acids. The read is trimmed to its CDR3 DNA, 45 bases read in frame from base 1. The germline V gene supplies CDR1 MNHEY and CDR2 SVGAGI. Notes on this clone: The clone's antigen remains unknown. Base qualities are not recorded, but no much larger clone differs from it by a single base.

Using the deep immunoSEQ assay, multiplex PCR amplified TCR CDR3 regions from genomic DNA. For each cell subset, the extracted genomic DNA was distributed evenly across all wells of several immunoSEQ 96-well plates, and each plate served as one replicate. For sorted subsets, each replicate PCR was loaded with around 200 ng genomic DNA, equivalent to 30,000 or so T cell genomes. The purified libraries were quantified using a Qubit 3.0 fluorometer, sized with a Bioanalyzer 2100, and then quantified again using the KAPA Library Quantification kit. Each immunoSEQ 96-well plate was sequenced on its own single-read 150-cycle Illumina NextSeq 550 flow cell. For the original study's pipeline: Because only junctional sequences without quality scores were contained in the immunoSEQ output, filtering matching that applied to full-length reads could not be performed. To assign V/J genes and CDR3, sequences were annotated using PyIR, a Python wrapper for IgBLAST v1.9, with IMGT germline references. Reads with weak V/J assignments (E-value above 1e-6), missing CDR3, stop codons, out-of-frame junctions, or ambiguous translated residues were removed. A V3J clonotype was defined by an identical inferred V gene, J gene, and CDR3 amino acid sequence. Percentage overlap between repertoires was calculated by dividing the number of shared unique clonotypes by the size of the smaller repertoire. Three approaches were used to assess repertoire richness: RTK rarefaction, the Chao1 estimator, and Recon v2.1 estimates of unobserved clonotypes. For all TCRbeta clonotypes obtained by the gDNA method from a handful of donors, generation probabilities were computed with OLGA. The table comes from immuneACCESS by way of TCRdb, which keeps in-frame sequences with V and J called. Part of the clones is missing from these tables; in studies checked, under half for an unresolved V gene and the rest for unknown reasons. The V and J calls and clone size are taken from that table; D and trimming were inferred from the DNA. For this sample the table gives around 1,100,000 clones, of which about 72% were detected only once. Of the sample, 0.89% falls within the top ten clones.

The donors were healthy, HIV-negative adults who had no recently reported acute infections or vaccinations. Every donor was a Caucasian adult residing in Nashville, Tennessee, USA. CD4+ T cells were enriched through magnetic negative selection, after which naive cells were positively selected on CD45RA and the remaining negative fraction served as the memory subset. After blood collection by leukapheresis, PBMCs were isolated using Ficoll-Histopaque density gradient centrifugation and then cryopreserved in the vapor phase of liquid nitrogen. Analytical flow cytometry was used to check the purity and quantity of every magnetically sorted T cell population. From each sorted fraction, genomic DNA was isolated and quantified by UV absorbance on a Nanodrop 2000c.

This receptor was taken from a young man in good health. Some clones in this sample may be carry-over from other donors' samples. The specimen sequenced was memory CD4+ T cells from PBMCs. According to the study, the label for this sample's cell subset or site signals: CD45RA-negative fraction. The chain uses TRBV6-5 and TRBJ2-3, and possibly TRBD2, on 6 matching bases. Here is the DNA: TGTGCCACCACCCCCGCGGGGCGGTGGGCAGATACGCAGTATTTT. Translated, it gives CATTPAGRWADTQYF.